The 15 T cell receptor beta chains below were found in one sample sequenced in a study of CD4 and CD8 cells across lung adenocarcinoma regions (dated by TCRdb to about 2018). Library prep was done by PCR. TCRdb lists the instrument as HiSeq X Ten. Starting from the raw public reads, TCRdb applied fastp trimming at Q25, assembled clones with MiXCR and retained in-frame beta chains. Under each unique CDR3 protein, matching rows form one entry showing the most common genes and DNA. This sample is represented by about 2,400 distinct CDR3 sequences; 51% of them were singletons. The ten largest clones represent just under 20% of the sample. Sequenced input: CD4+ T cells from the center of a lung tumor. Read against the paper, the sample's cell subset or site label means: tumor center region. The receptor source for this set is a female donor with lung adenocarcinoma. The CD4 and CD8 labels of this study may be unreliable.

The rearrangement links TRBV5-5 to TRBJ2-5; no definite D call. CDR3 length equals 13 residues. The germline gives CDR1 SGHKS, CDR2 YYEKEE (reference sequence). The V end lost 7 bases, the J end lost 5 bases, and 15 bases lay between the germline ends. The CDR3 coding sequence is TGTGCCAGCGGGTCACCACTCCAGGAGACCCAGTACTTC. This encodes CASGSPLQETQYF.

The chain recombines TRBV6-1 with TRBJ2-4; TRBD1 aligns across 8 bases. Trimming at V came to 6 bases and at J to 6 bases, leaving 10 bases not matched to a gene. Germline V CDR1 and CDR2: MNHNS, SASEGT. The CDR3 is 15 residues long. In DNA form, the CDR3 reads TGTGCCAGCAGGCGCCCGGGACAGGAAGCAAACATTCAGTACTTC. Translating gives CASRRPGQEANIQYF.

The chain employs TRBV27 and TRBJ1-2; 9 nucleotides line up with TRBD1. The CDR3 sequence is 15 residues long. The junction had 11 bases not matched to a gene; V was cut back by 5 bases and J by 7 bases. Germline lookup yields CDR1 MNHEY and CDR2 SMNVEV (reference sequence). The CDR3 loop is CASSPWDRVEAGYTF. The CDR3 region has the DNA TGTGCCAGCAGTCCCTGGGACAGGGTAGAGGCTGGCTACACCTTC.

By share, this clonotype counts as medium-sized (0.01 to 0.1%). The CDR3 reads CASSRDQGNNEQFF. As DNA, the CDR3 is TGCGCCAGCAGTCGAGATCAGGGCAACAATGAGCAGTTCTTC. V gene TRBV10-2 combines with J gene TRBJ2-1; tentatively, D is TRBD1 (5 bases). CDR1 and CDR2 (germline): WSHSY, SAAADI. V was shortened by 5 bases and J by 5 bases, with 13 bases between the two germline ends. The CDR3 sequence is 14 residues long.

The V call is TRBV11-2, the J call TRBJ2-1, with 10 positions matching TRBD1. The CDR3 covers 16 residues. Per germline, CDR1 SGHAT and CDR2 FQNNGV. The V segment lost 5 bases and the J segment 4 bases; nucleotides outside the gene matches: 8. The CDR3 sequence is CASSPRQGARYNEQFF. The CDR3 nucleotides read TGTGCCAGCAGCCCCCGACAGGGGGCAAGGTACAATGAGCAGTTCTTC. Combining the CDR3 with reference TRBV11-2 and TRBJ2-1 gives the whole variable domain EAGVAQSPRYKIIEKRQSVAFWCNPISGHATLYWYQQILGQGPKLLIQFQNNGVVDDSQLPKDRFSAERLKGVDSTLKIQPAKLEDSAVYLCASSPRQGARYNEQFFGPGTRLTVL.

This chain joins TRBV6-5 and TRBJ2-1; 8 positions agree with TRBD1. CDR3 size: 16 residues. The V and J ends lost 4 bases and 4 bases, in that order; junction bases with no gene match: 9. Per the germline V gene, CDR1 is MNHEY and CDR2 is SVGAGI. Written as DNA, the CDR3 is TGTGCCAGCAGTTCGGGCAGGGGGCGAAGGTACAATGAGCAGTTCTTC. It is translated as CASSSGRGRRYNEQFF.

The chain's CDR3 is CSARDKTTEQFF. CDR3 coding DNA: TGCAGTGCTAGAGATAAGACGACCGAGCAGTTCTTC. The rearrangement links TRBV20-1 to TRBJ2-1; unclear D gene. The CDR3 is 12 residues long. Germline-derived CDR1 and CDR2 are DFQATT and SNEGSKA (reference sequence). Trimming shortened V by 0 bases and J by 10 bases, and 10 bases separated the two germline ends.

This clonotype ranks as large. The V and J genes are TRBV6-5 and TRBJ2-3, with 9 positions matching TRBD1. CDR1 and CDR2 from the germline V gene are MNHEY and SVGAGI. The junction had 1 base not matched to a gene; V was cut back by 4 bases and J by 2 bases. This CDR3 spans 14 amino acids. CDR3 protein: CASSWDRVTDTQYF. CDR3 sequence (DNA): TGTGCCAGCAGTTGGGACAGGGTCACAGATACGCAGTATTTT.

By sample share, this clonotype is medium-sized (0.01 to 0.1%). The rearrangement uses TRBV6-1 and TRBJ2-3, with 12 bases aligning to TRBD2. In germline, CDR1 is MNHNS, CDR2 SASEGT. This CDR3 region has 16 residues. V lost 2 bases and J lost 5; bases outside the gene matches: 5. CDR3 coding DNA: TGTGCCAGCAGTGAACTAGCGGGAGGGCCTCAAGATACGCAGTATTTT. This sequence encodes CASSELAGGPQDTQYF.

This clonotype is classed as medium-sized. An end of the junction differs from the germline gene, which may be a read error. The chain joins TRBV7-7 to TRBJ2-2; D not certain. The CDR3 is made up of 14 amino acids. CDR1 is SSHAT and CDR2 is FNYEAQ in the germline V gene (reference sequence). The CDR3 region has the DNA TGTGCTAGCAGCCCCTCTACGAACACCGGGGAGCTGTTTTTT. Translating it yields CASSPSTNTGELFF.

The sample holds a few counts of this clonotype. The chain uses TRBV6-4 and TRBJ2-2; 7 bases line up with TRBD2. This CDR3 contains 14 residues. The germline CDR1 and CDR2 sequences are MRHNA and SNTAGT. V dropped 3 bases and J dropped 3; count of bases not matched to a gene: 1. CDR3 in amino acids: CASSEGGDTGELFF. The CDR3 DNA follows: TGTGCCAGCAGTGAGGGGGGGGACACCGGGGAGCTGTTTTTT.

The rearrangement uses TRBV27 and TRBJ2-1; 9 bases map to TRBD1. The J call is doubtful: the DNA matches TRBJ2-7 better. CDR1 is MNHEY and CDR2 is SMNVEV in the germline V gene (reference sequence). This CDR3 is 19 amino acids long. CDR3 amino acids: CASSRWKVVRDRVFHEQYF. Here the CDR3 DNA reads TGTGCCAGCAGTCGGTGGAAAGTTGTGAGGGACAGGGTCTTCCACGAGCAGTACTTC.

In DNA form, the CDR3 reads TGTGCCAGCAGTTGGAACTTGGGAGGGGCAGGGGATACGCAGTATTTT. Amino acids: CASSWNLGGAGDTQYF. The chain recombines TRBV27 with TRBJ2-3; 7 positions agree with TRBD2. With 4 bases clipped from V and 6 bases from J, the junction kept 13 bases outside the gene matches. Germline CDR1 is MNHEY and CDR2 is SMNVEV (reference sequence). The CDR3 has 16 amino acids.

The V and J genes are TRBV4-1 and TRBJ2-2; 7 bases align to TRBD1. In germline, CDR1 is MGHRA, CDR2 YSYEKL. The CDR3 is 17 residues long. The junction had 8 bases not matched to a gene; V was cut back by 4 bases and J by 0 bases. The CDR3 DNA reads as TGCGCCAGCAGCCCTCCGACAGGGAACGCGAACACCGGGGAGCTGTTTTTT. It specifies CASSPPTGNANTGELFF.

In its sample, this clonotype was seen once. The chain has TRBV27 and TRBJ2-7; a possible D gene is TRBD2 (6 bases). V dropped 6 bases and J dropped 2 bases, with 17 bases sitting between them. The CDR3 loop spans 15 amino acids. CDR1 and CDR2 (germline): MNHEY, SMNVEV (reference sequence). The CDR3 DNA is TGTGCCAGCAGCTATGTACTAGCCGGAACCTACGAGCAGTACTTC. This encodes CASSYVLAGTYEQYF.